This T cell receptor (beta chain) was retrieved from a study of blood T cell repertoires in COVID-19. Looking at the study overall: Samples taken during acute and convalescent COVID-19 were collected in the United States, Italy and Spain. Sources were T cells, B-cell-depleted T cells, or PBMCs; the material itself was cDNA or gDNA.

This table comes from immunoSEQ multiplex PCR, and its TCRdb copy is limited to in-frame clones, with some not included. The data contain approximately 500,000 clones, approximately 88% of them singletons. Germline lookup yields CDR1 SGHVS and CDR2 FNYEAQ. The CDR3 covers 13 residues. The ends were cut back, 5 bases at V and 7 bases at J, with 9 bases in the middle. The clonotype comes from a woman in her 50s with COVID-19, enrolled during active disease. The chain has TRBV7-6 and TRBJ1-6; D is uncertain. Sequenced input: peripheral blood. This chain's CDR3 is CASSLDTNSPLHF. The CDR3 DNA is TGTGCCAGCAGCCTTGACACCAATTCACCCCTCCACTTT.